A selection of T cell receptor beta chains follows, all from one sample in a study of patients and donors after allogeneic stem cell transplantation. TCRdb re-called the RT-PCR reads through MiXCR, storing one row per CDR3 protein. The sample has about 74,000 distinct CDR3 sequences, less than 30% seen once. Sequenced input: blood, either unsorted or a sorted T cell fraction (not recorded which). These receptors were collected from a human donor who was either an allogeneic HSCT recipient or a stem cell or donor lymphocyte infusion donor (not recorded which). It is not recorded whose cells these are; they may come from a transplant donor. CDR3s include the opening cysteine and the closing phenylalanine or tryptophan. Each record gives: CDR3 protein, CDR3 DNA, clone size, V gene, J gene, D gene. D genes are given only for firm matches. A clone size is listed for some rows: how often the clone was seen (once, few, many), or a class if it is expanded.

CASTRQGRGAEAFF	TGTGCCAGCACCCGACAGGGGAGAGGAGCTGAAGCTTTCTTT	NA	TRBV6-6	TRBJ1-1	TRBD1
CASGTEGAFF	TGTGCCAGCGGGACAGAAGGGGCTTTCTTT	few	TRBV10-3	TRBJ1-1	TRBD1
CASSLLAGGHNEQFF	TGTGCCAGCAGCTTGCTAGCGGGAGGCCACAATGAGCAGTTCTTC	NA	TRBV5-4	TRBJ2-1	TRBD2
CASSSSDSYNEQFF	TGTGCCAGCAGCTCCTCGGACAGCTACAATGAGCAGTTCTTC	NA	TRBV7-6	TRBJ2-1	NA
CASSLAGISGDEQFF	TGTGCCAGCAGCTTAGCTGGGATCTCTGGGGATGAGCAGTTCTTC	few	TRBV7-9	TRBJ2-1	NA
CASSFGGASIEAFF	TGTGCCAGCAGCTTCGGGGGGGCTAGTATTGAAGCTTTCTTT	NA	TRBV7-6	TRBJ1-1	NA
CASSPDGTAETQYF	TGTGCCAGCAGCCCAGACGGGACAGCAGAGACCCAGTACTTC	few	TRBV11-1	TRBJ2-5	TRBD1
CASTFSNGQGPDTQYF	TGTGCCAGCACCTTCAGCAATGGACAGGGTCCAGATACGCAGTATTTT	few	TRBV28	TRBJ2-3	TRBD1
CASRPGSSGNTIYF	TGTGCCAGCAGACCGGGATCCTCTGGAAACACCATATATTTT	NA	TRBV6-5	TRBJ1-3	NA
CASSQDRVRTEAFF	TGTGCCAGCAGCCAAGACAGGGTGAGGACTGAAGCTTTCTTT	NA	TRBV4-2	TRBJ1-1	NA
CASSVDTGRAYTDTQYF	TGTGCCAGCAGCGTAGATACTGGCAGGGCCTACACAGATACGCAGTATTTT	NA	TRBV9	TRBJ2-3	NA
CASSSSGTPYEQYF	TGTGCCAGCAGCTCCTCCGGGACACCCTACGAGCAGTACTTC	NA	TRBV9	TRBJ2-7	NA
CASSSALLGYEQYF	TGTGCCAGCAGTTCAGCGCTACTAGGTTACGAGCAGTACTTC	NA	TRBV12-3/TRBV12-4	TRBJ2-7	NA
CASSLVYRSGNTIYF	TGTGCCAGCAGCTTAGTTTACAGGAGTGGAAACACCATATATTTT	NA	TRBV7-6	TRBJ1-3	NA
CASSLLGAGEDTEAFF	TGTGCCAGCAGTTTGCTGGGGGCAGGGGAGGACACTGAAGCTTTCTTT	few	TRBV27	TRBJ1-1	NA
CASSPTGTLSSYNEQFF	TGCGCCAGCAGCCCCACCGGGACCCTTAGCTCCTACAATGAGCAGTTCTTC	few	TRBV5-1	TRBJ2-1	NA
CASSPSGYEQYF	TGTGCCAGCAGCCCCTCGGGCTACGAGCAGTACTTC	NA	TRBV11-3	TRBJ2-7	NA
CASSLKFQGSSYNEQFF	TGTGCCAGCAGCCTGAAATTTCAGGGGAGCTCCTACAATGAGCAGTTCTTC	NA	TRBV5-4	TRBJ2-1	NA
CASRKGGSAYGYTF	TGTGCCAGCAGAAAAGGAGGCTCAGCCTATGGCTACACCTTC	NA	TRBV6-2/TRBV6-3	TRBJ1-2	NA
CASSDGGELSYEQYF	TGTGCCAGCAGCGACGGGGGGGAATTATCCTACGAGCAGTACTTC	NA	TRBV9	TRBJ2-7	TRBD2
CATSRDKQPQHF	TGTGCCACCAGCAGAGATAAGCAGCCCCAGCATTTT	NA	TRBV15	TRBJ1-5	NA
CASSLGGFRGYTF	TGTGCCAGCAGCTTAGGAGGGTTTAGAGGCTACACCTTC	NA	TRBV7-6	TRBJ1-2	NA
CASSLVSVILETQYF	TGTGCCAGCAGCTTAGTTTCGGTAATCTTAGAGACCCAGTACTTC	NA	TRBV7-2	TRBJ2-5	NA
CASSLDLYEQYF	TGCGCCAGCAGCTTGGACCTATACGAGCAGTACTTC	few	TRBV5-1	TRBJ2-7	NA